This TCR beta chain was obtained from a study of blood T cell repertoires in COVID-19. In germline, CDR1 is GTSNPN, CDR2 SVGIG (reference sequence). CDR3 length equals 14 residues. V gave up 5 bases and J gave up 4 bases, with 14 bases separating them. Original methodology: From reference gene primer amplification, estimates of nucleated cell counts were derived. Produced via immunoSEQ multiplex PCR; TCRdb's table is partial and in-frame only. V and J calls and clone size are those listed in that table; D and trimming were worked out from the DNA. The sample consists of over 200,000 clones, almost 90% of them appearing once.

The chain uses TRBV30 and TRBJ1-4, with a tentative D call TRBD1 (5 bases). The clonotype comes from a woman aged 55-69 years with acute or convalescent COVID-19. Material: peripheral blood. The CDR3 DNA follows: TGTGCCTGGGGCTTTGAGACAGATAATGAAAAACTGTTTTTT. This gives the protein CAWGFETDNEKLFF.